Shown below are 7 T cell receptor beta chains from a single sample sequenced in a study of control samples from healthy donors and cancer patients. Sequenced by immunoSEQ multiplex PCR; TCRdb stores in-frame clones only, minus some. The sample carries roughly 120,000 clones, around nine tenths recorded once. Sequencing was carried out using blood. The receptors come from a man aged 25-40 years in good health.

This chain links TRBV9 with TRBJ2-5, with 9 nucleotides matching TRBD1. CDR1 is SGDLS, CDR2 YYNGEE, per germline. V lost 0 bases to trimming and J lost 5 bases; unmatched junction nucleotides: 5. This CDR3 is built from 15 residues. The CDR3: CASSVGTGASETQYF. DNA for the CDR3: TGTGCCAGCAGCGTAGGGACAGGGGCAAGTGAGACCCAGTACTTC.

The chain couples TRBV5-5 to TRBJ2-2, with a possible D match to TRBD1 (7 bases). This CDR3 region has 15 residues. CDR1 is SGHKS, CDR2 YYEKEE, per germline (reference sequence). The V end was cut by 1 base, the J end by 7 bases, with 14 bases between. The CDR3 sequence: CASSLSNRGGGELFF. The CDR3 coding sequence is TGTGCCAGCAGCTTGTCAAACAGGGGAGGCGGGGAGCTGTTTTTT.

The chain uses TRBV7-9 and TRBJ2-5, with D possibly TRBD2 on 6 matching bases. Germline lookup yields CDR1 SEHNR and CDR2 FQNEAQ (reference sequence). The CDR3 sequence is 13 residues long. V gave up 5 bases and J gave up 5 bases, with 12 bases separating them. The CDR3 DNA is TGTGCCAGCAGCGGGGACTTAGGGGAGACCCAGTACTTC. Amino acids: CASSGDLGETQYF.

This chain joins TRBV5-1 and TRBJ1-1; a weak D match, TRBD1 (5 bases). CDR1 SGHRS and CDR2 YFSETQ come from the germline V gene. V was clipped by 4 bases and J by 5 bases, with 15 bases between them. CDR3 length: 14 amino acids. Here the CDR3 DNA reads TGCGCCAGCAGCCACCAACAGGTAGATACTGAAGCTTTCTTT. Protein: CASSHQQVDTEAFF.

The chain links TRBV9 to TRBJ2-3, with D hard to call. Germline CDR1 SGDLS, CDR2 YYNGEE. V dropped 1 base and J dropped 4 bases, with 7 bases sitting between them. The CDR3 consists of 13 residues. The CDR3: CASSVFLSDTQYF. The DNA for the CDR3 is TGTGCCAGCAGCGTATTTTTATCAGATACGCAGTATTTT. The full variable domain, rest sourced from reference TRBV9 and TRBJ2-3, is DSGVTQTPKHLITATGQRVTLRCSPRSGDLSVYWYQQSLDQGLQFLIQYYNGEERAKGNILERFSAQQFPDLHSELNLSSLELGDSALYFCASSVFLSDTQYFGPGTRLTVL.

This chain uses TRBV19 with TRBJ1-1, with D possibly being TRBD1 (6 bases). From germline, CDR1 is LNHDA and CDR2 SQIVND (reference sequence). The CDR3 consists of 13 residues. The germline V and J ends were trimmed by 6 bases and 6 bases, with 14 bases remaining between them. CDR3 sequence (DNA): TGTGCCAGTAGGTACAGGGAATGGGCTGAAGCTTTCTTT. Its translation is CASRYREWAEAFF.

The chain joins TRBV30 to TRBJ1-2; no definite D call. CDR1 GTSNPN and CDR2 SVGIG come from the germline V gene (reference sequence). V shed 7 bases and J shed 2 bases, with 17 bases lying between them. The CDR3 runs 14 residues. The CDR3 sequence is CALPLPGANYGYTF. In nucleotides, the CDR3 is TGTGCCTTGCCCCTCCCGGGAGCGAACTATGGCTACACCTTC.